This is a list of T cell receptor beta chains from one sample in a study of technical replicates of blood from a few donors. Sequenced by immunoSEQ multiplex PCR; TCRdb stores in-frame clones only, minus some. Of roughly 80,000 clones in the sample, roughly 95% were seen once. Sequenced input: T cells isolated from PBMCs. Receptor source: a human donor in good health. Each CDR3 is given with its conserved first and last residue. The order of the fields is D gene, CDR3 length, V gene, clone size, J gene, CDR3 protein, CDR3 DNA. A D gene is named only where the DNA matches it firmly. Size tells how often a clone was seen (once, few, many) or the class of an expanded clone, and some rows leave it out.

.	13	TRBV5-6	.	TRBJ1-2	CASSLEPYYGYTF	TGTGCCAGCAGCTTGGAGCCCTACTATGGCTACACCTTC
.	15	TRBV11-3	once	TRBJ2-1	CASSLEFQGYNEQFF	TGTGCCAGCAGCCTAGAGTTCCAGGGGTACAATGAGCAGTTCTTC
TRBD2	15	TRBV27	.	TRBJ2-3	CASSWGLAETDTQYF	TGTGCCAGCAGTTGGGGACTAGCGGAAACAGATACGCAGTATTTT
.	12	TRBV5-6	.	TRBJ1-1	CASSRTLTEAFF	TGTGCCAGCAGCAGGACACTCACTGAAGCTTTCTTT
TRBD1	21	TRBV4-1	.	TRBJ2-3	CASSQDHRGRFRGVNTDTQYF	TGCGCCAGCAGCCAAGATCACAGGGGACGTTTTAGGGGAGTTAACACAGATACGCAGTATTTT
TRBD1	16	TRBV5-1	.	TRBJ2-6	CASRLTGGDGANVLTF	TGCGCCAGCAGATTGACAGGGGGGGATGGGGCCAACGTCCTGACTTTC
TRBD2	15	TRBV15	.	TRBJ2-3	CATSGLAGGADTQYF	TGTGCCACCTCGGGACTAGCGGGAGGAGCAGATACGCAGTATTTT
.	15	TRBV28	once	TRBJ2-2	CASSIAGTYTGELFF	TGTGCCAGCAGTATCGCCGGGACATACACCGGGGAGCTGTTTTTT
.	13	TRBV19	once	TRBJ1-5	CASSDRFNQPQHF	TGTGCCAGTAGCGACAGGTTCAATCAGCCCCAGCATTTT
TRBD2	15	TRBV9	.	TRBJ2-1	CASSVSGRAYNEQFF	TGTGCCAGCAGCGTTAGCGGGAGGGCCTACAATGAGCAGTTCTTC
.	17	TRBV28	.	TRBJ1-3	CASSLLTGLVSGNTIYF	TGTGCCAGCAGTCTACTAACAGGGCTTGTCTCTGGAAACACCATATATTTT
TRBD2	19	TRBV11-2	.	TRBJ2-7	CASSFRTSGREGVGHEQYF	TGTGCCAGCAGCTTTCGGACTAGCGGGAGGGAGGGAGTGGGGCACGAGCAGTACTTC
.	17	TRBV5-6	.	TRBJ2-7	CASSLAPGPTKTYEQYF	TGTGCCAGCAGCTTGGCCCCAGGGCCTACGAAGACCTACGAGCAGTACTTC
.	18	TRBV19	.	TRBJ2-2	CASSSRYTSSQSFGELFF	TGTGCCAGTAGTTCCCGTTATACTTCTAGTCAGAGTTTTGGGGAGCTGTTTTTT
.	14	TRBV30	.	TRBJ1-5	CAWSITGRSQPQHF	TGTGCCTGGAGTATTACAGGGAGAAGTCAGCCCCAGCATTTT
TRBD1	14	TRBV19	.	TRBJ1-1	CASRSRGTDTEAFF	TGTGCCAGTAGGAGCAGGGGGACGGACACTGAAGCTTTCTTT
.	14	TRBV27	once	TRBJ1-1	CASSSGGSNTEAFF	TGTGCCAGCAGTTCGGGAGGCTCGAACACTGAAGCTTTCTTT
TRBD1	15	TRBV6-6	.	TRBJ2-2	CASSGDRGQSGELFF	TGTGCCAGCAGTGGAGACAGGGGCCAGTCCGGGGAGCTGTTTTTT
.	16	TRBV4-3	.	TRBJ1-4	CASSLNLASGEEKLFF	TGCGCCAGCAGCCTCAACCTAGCTTCGGGTGAGGAAAAACTGTTTTTT
.	14	TRBV28	.	TRBJ1-3	CASSPTGIRNTIYF	TGTGCCAGCAGCCCAACAGGGATAAGAAACACCATATATTTT
TRBD1	13	TRBV29-1	.	TRBJ2-7	CSVAGTEKYEQYF	TGCAGCGTTGCCGGGACAGAGAAATACGAGCAGTACTTC
.	15	TRBV9	.	TRBJ2-5	CASSVDSGSQETQYF	TGTGCCAGCAGCGTAGATTCAGGTAGTCAAGAGACCCAGTACTTC
.	15	TRBV5-1	once	TRBJ1-2	CASSTGLSEGYGYTF	TGCGCCAGCAGCACGGGACTCTCGGAGGGCTATGGCTACACCTTC
TRBD2	14	TRBV2	.	TRBJ2-7	CASSEYGGGYEQYF	TGTGCCAGCAGTGAATACGGGGGAGGGTACGAGCAGTACTTC
TRBD1	15	TRBV29-1	.	TRBJ1-1	CSVGQGAPRNTEAFF	TGCAGCGTCGGACAGGGGGCCCCGCGGAACACTGAAGCTTTCTTT
TRBD1	12	TRBV25-1	.	TRBJ1-1	CASGQGYSEAFF	TGTGCCAGCGGACAGGGGTACTCTGAAGCTTTCTTT
TRBD1	15	TRBV9	.	TRBJ2-2	CASSYRTGDTGELFF	TGTGCCAGCAGCTACCGGACAGGGGACACCGGGGAGCTGTTTTTT
TRBD2	16	TRBV27	.	TRBJ2-1	CASSILLAGGPHEQFF	TGTGCCAGCAGTATACTACTAGCGGGAGGGCCCCATGAGCAGTTCTTC
TRBD2	16	TRBV4-1	.	TRBJ2-3	CASSLIAGGPLGTQYF	TGCGCCAGCAGCCTTATAGCGGGAGGGCCCCTGGGTACGCAGTATTTT